This T cell receptor (beta chain) came from a study of blood T cell repertoires in COVID-19. Looking at the study overall: Material from acute and convalescent COVID-19 was sourced from the United States, Italy and Spain. In each case, the material was cDNA or gDNA derived from T cells, B-cell-depleted T cells, or PBMCs.

V shed 2 bases and J shed 4 bases, with 11 bases lying between them. CDR3 length: 14 residues. Germline V lookup: CDR1 MNHEY, CDR2 SVGAGI. Original methodology: From reference gene primer amplification, estimates of nucleated cell counts were derived. Libraries were prepared by immunoSEQ multiplex PCR; TCRdb keeps only in-frame clonotypes and omits some of them. V and J calls plus clone size are reproduced from that table; the DNA served to infer D and trimming. The repertoire holds about 120,000 clones, 75% to 95% seen once, with 1.5% to 2% in the top ten. Source material: peripheral blood. The V and J genes are TRBV6-5 and TRBJ2-5; perhaps TRBD1 as D (5 bases). This receptor was identified in a human donor with active COVID-19. The donor label of this sample is uncertain. The CDR3 reads CASSYLTELETQYF. As DNA, the CDR3 is TGTGCCAGCAGTTACCTGACAGAACTAGAGACCCAGTACTTC.